These 24 T cell receptor beta chains were sequenced from one sample in a study of patients and donors after allogeneic stem cell transplantation. Each CDR3 protein gets one entry after TCRdb re-called the RT-PCR reads with MiXCR. The repertoire holds 150,000 to 200,000 distinct CDR3 sequences, with around 30% as singletons. Sequences were obtained from blood, either unsorted or a sorted T cell fraction (not recorded which). These receptors came from a human donor who was either an allogeneic HSCT recipient or a stem cell or donor lymphocyte infusion donor (not recorded which). It is not recorded whose cells these are; they may come from a transplant donor.

This clonotype showed up just a few times. The chain couples TRBV29-1 to TRBJ2-7; 10 nucleotides match TRBD1. This CDR3 is built from 12 residues. V shed 4 bases, J shed 5 bases, and the junction held 2 bases outside the gene matches. Germline lookup yields CDR1 SQVTM and CDR2 ANQGSEA. CDR3 sequence (DNA): TGCAGCGTTGGACAGGGGGCCCACGAGCAGTACTTC. Its protein product is CSVGQGAHEQYF.

This clonotype was counted a few times. This chain connects TRBV20-1 to TRBJ2-7; D may be TRBD2 (5 bases). Germline V CDR1 and CDR2: DFQATT, SNEGSKA (reference sequence). The CDR3 covers 11 residues. Trimming pared 7 bases from V and 6 bases from J, leaving 13 bases between. DNA for the CDR3: TGCAGTGTTGAGAGGGCTCGCGAGCAGTACTTC. Protein: CSVERAREQYF.

The rearrangement uses TRBV27 and TRBJ1-6; 7 bases match TRBD1. Germline V gives CDR1 MNHEY, CDR2 SMNVEV (reference sequence). The CDR3 runs 13 residues. Trimming removed 6 bases from V and 10 bases from J; junction bases left unmatched: 6. This CDR3 is CASSRQGRSPLHF. The CDR3 region has the DNA TGTGCCAGCAGCCGACAGGGACGATCACCCCTCCACTTT.

The chain is built from TRBV4-1 and TRBJ2-5; unclear D gene. This CDR3 has 13 amino acids. V was clipped by 1 base and J by 0 bases, with 3 bases between them. The germline CDR1 and CDR2 sequences are MGHRA and YSYEKL. The CDR3 spells CASSQANQETQYF. CDR3 in DNA: TGCGCCAGCAGCCAAGCTAACCAAGAGACCCAGTACTTC.

The rearrangement uses TRBV4-3 and TRBJ2-3, with 10 bases fitting TRBD2. Per germline, CDR1 LGHNA and CDR2 YSLEER. CDR3 length equals 16 residues. Unmatched junction bases numbered 5, after V lost 3 bases and J lost 2 bases. The CDR3 DNA reads as TGCGCCAGCAGCCACAGACTAGCGGGTATCACAGATACGCAGTATTTT. It specifies CASSHRLAGITDTQYF.

This clonotype was picked up a small number of times. V gene TRBV7-8 combines with J gene TRBJ2-5; 8 bases are a match to TRBD1. This CDR3 region has 14 residues. The junction had 7 bases not matched to a gene; V was cut back by 5 bases and J by 5 bases. Germline values: CDR1 SGHVS, CDR2 FQNEAQ. This CDR3 is CASSETGVGETQYF. The DNA for the CDR3 is TGTGCCAGCAGCGAGACAGGGGTGGGGGAGACCCAGTACTTC.

The chain combines TRBV11-2 with TRBJ1-2; D may be TRBD1 (5 bases). CDR1 and CDR2 from the germline V gene are SGHAT and FQNNGV. V was clipped by 5 bases and J by 2 bases, with 15 bases between them. This CDR3 is 15 amino acids long. The CDR3 loop is CASSTLRVENYGYTF. In DNA, the CDR3 is TGTGCCAGCAGCACCCTCAGGGTGGAGAACTATGGCTACACCTTC.

This clonotype was observed a handful of times. This CDR3 reads CAWSPGQGNSPLHF. The CDR3 DNA is TGTGCCTGGAGTCCGGGACAGGGAAATTCACCCCTCCACTTT. The chain carries TRBV30 and TRBJ1-6; 9 bases match TRBD1. V lost 2 bases, J lost 7 bases, and 3 bases stayed unmatched. CDR1 and CDR2 from the germline V gene are GTSNPN and SVGIG (reference sequence). This CDR3 is 14 amino acids long. The full variable domain, rest sourced from reference TRBV30 and TRBJ1-6, is SQTIHQWPATLVQPVGSPLSLECTVEGTSNPNLYWYRQAAGRGLQLLFYSVGIGQISSEVPQNLSASRPQDRQFILSSKKLLLSDSGFYLCAWSPGQGNSPLHFGNGTRLTVT.

This rearrangement joins TRBV2 to TRBJ2-7; perhaps TRBD2 as D (6 bases). The V and J ends lost 8 bases and 3 bases respectively, with 14 bases between them. The germline CDR1 and CDR2 sequences are SNHLY and FYNNEI. The length of the CDR3 is 13 residues. CDR3 sequence reads: CASGGDWDYEQYF. CDR3 DNA: TGTGCCAGCGGCGGGGACTGGGACTACGAGCAGTACTTC. The whole variable domain, filled in from reference TRBV2 and TRBJ2-7, reads EPEVTQTPSHQVTQMGQEVILRCVPISNHLYFYWYRQILGQKVEFLVSFYNNEISEKSEIFDDQFSVERPDGSNFTLKIRSTKLEDSAMYFCASGGDWDYEQYFGPGTRLTVT.

This clonotype was counted many times. The V call is TRBV12-3 or TRBV12-4, the J call TRBJ1-2; 7 bases agree with TRBD1. Trimming cost V 6 bases and J 0 bases; bases outside gene matches: 10. The CDR3 is 16 residues long. CDR3 amino acids: CASRPGTDTSNYGYTF. CDR3 DNA: TGTGCCAGCAGACCAGGGACAGACACCTCTAACTATGGCTACACCTTC.

This clonotype was seen a few times. The CDR3 nucleotides read TGTGCCAGCAGCTTTAGACTAGCGGGAGACACCGGGGAGCTGTTTTTT. It yields the protein CASSFRLAGDTGELFF. This rearrangement joins TRBV7-8 to TRBJ2-2, with TRBD2 matching 12 bases. CDR3 length: 16 amino acids. The V segment lost 3 bases and the J segment 3 bases; nucleotides outside the gene matches: 2. Germline CDR1 reads SGHVS; CDR2 reads FQNEAQ.

This clonotype was picked up a small number of times. V is TRBV10-3 and J is TRBJ2-2; a weak D match, TRBD2 (6 bases). The CDR3 consists of 15 residues. Trimming stripped 9 bases from V and 0 bases from J, with 14 bases between. Germline V gene sequence: CDR1 ENHRY, CDR2 SYGVKD. The CDR3 coding sequence is TGTGCCATGCTAGCGCCCGGGCCGAACACCGGGGAGCTGTTTTTT. This translates into CAMLAPGPNTGELFF.

The sample holds a few counts of this clonotype. V is TRBV20-1 and J is TRBJ2-1, with a weak D call TRBD2 (6 bases). Germline assignment: CDR1 DFQATT and CDR2 SNEGSKA (reference sequence). The ends were cut back, 4 bases at V and 3 bases at J, with 10 bases in the middle. The CDR3 spans 13 residues. The CDR3 is CSAIGGVYNEQFF. The CDR3 DNA reads as TGCAGTGCTATAGGCGGGGTCTACAATGAGCAGTTCTTC.

In its sample, this clonotype was seen a few times. The chain has TRBV7-9 and TRBJ2-4; perhaps D is TRBD1 or TRBD2 (6 bases each). Trimming cost V 4 bases and J 1 base, with 17 bases left between them. The CDR3 is 17 amino acids. Germline V gene sequence: CDR1 SEHNR, CDR2 FQNEAQ (reference sequence). This chain's CDR3 is CASSSRQVAGAKNIQYF. DNA of the CDR3: TGTGCCAGCAGCTCCCGACAGGTGGCGGGGGCCAAAAACATTCAGTACTTC.

The V call is TRBV10-3, the J call TRBJ2-6; possible D gene TRBD2, 6 bases. This CDR3 spans 18 amino acids. V was clipped by 0 bases and J by 2 bases, with 14 bases between them. CDR1 is ENHRY and CDR2 is SYGVKD in the germline V gene. CDR3 nucleotide sequence: TGTGCCATCAGTGAGTCGGGTTTCTCTAGCGCTGGGGCCAACGTCCTGACTTTC. It translates to CAISESGFSSAGANVLTF.

The rearrangement uses TRBV12-3 or TRBV12-4 and TRBJ2-5, with 9 nucleotides matching TRBD1. Losses at the gene ends were 5 bases for V and 7 bases for J; bases not matched to a gene: 8. This CDR3 has 14 residues. The CDR3 DNA is TGTGCCAGCAGTCGGACAGGGGCCCGAGGGACCCAGTACTTC. It codes for CASSRTGARGTQYF.

The table lists this clonotype with a few counts. The chain uses TRBV4-3 and TRBJ2-1, with 8 bases aligning to TRBD2. J gave up 9 bases and V 1 base, and 14 bases lay outside the gene matches. This CDR3 contains 17 residues. The germline CDR1 and CDR2 sequences are LGHNA and YSLEER. Here the CDR3 DNA reads TGCGCCAGCAGCCAAGGGACCGGGACTAGGGGCAATAGTGAGCAGTTCTTC. This encodes CASSQGTGTRGNSEQFF.

V and J are TRBV6-6 and TRBJ1-5; no reliable D call. The V and J ends lost 2 bases and 6 bases respectively, with 11 bases between them. The CDR3 has 14 residues. The germline V gene has CDR1 MNHNY and CDR2 SVGAGI (reference sequence). The CDR3 loop is CASSYGETSQPQHF. The CDR3 region has the DNA TGTGCCAGCAGTTACGGAGAGACCAGTCAGCCCCAGCATTTT.

The chain joins TRBV3-1 to TRBJ2-4; maybe TRBD1 (6 bases). Trimming stripped 5 bases from V and 15 bases from J, with 17 bases between. CDR3 length: 12 amino acids. Germline CDR1 reads LGHDT; CDR2 reads YNNKEL (reference sequence). The CDR3 region is CASSNMGAFPYF. In DNA form, the CDR3 reads TGTGCCAGCAGCAACATGGGGGCGTTTCCGTACTTC.

This clonotype was counted only a few times. This rearrangement joins TRBV15 to TRBJ2-5; D tentatively reads TRBD1 or TRBD2 (5 bases each). Germline V gene lookup returns CDR1 LNHNV and CDR2 YYDKDF (reference sequence). The V gene lost 1 base and the J gene lost 4 bases, with 7 bases spanning the gap. The CDR3 runs 13 residues. The CDR3 DNA sequence: TGTGCCACCAGCAGAGGAGGGGCAGAGACCCAGTACTTC. It is translated as CATSRGGAETQYF.

This clonotype was observed a handful of times. The chain carries TRBV7-9 and TRBJ2-3; 7 bases match TRBD1. The CDR3 is 17 amino acids. In germline, CDR1 is SEHNR, CDR2 FQNEAQ (reference sequence). Trimming removed 4 bases from V and 0 bases from J; junction bases left unmatched: 10. The CDR3 region is CASSSITWDSSTDTQYF. The CDR3 nucleotides are TGTGCCAGCAGCTCGATCACCTGGGACAGCAGCACAGATACGCAGTATTTT.

V is TRBV19 and J is TRBJ2-7; TRBD1 aligns across 8 bases. V was clipped by 3 bases and J by 3 bases; unmatched bases: 4. The CDR3 totals 14 residues. Germline V CDR1 and CDR2: LNHDA, SQIVND (reference sequence). The CDR3 bases are TGTGCCAGTAGTATCCGGGACAGGTTCTACGAGCAGTACTTC. Its protein product is CASSIRDRFYEQYF.

This sequence joins TRBV5-1 and TRBJ2-7; the D call may be TRBD1 or TRBD2 (5 bases each). Deletions cut 2 bases from V and 2 bases from J, with 11 bases between. CDR3 length: 14 amino acids. Germline CDR1 is SGHRS and CDR2 is YFSETQ. For the CDR3, the DNA is TGCGCCAGCAGCTTTGACAGAGGGCCCTACGAGCAGTACTTC. Translation gives CASSFDRGPYEQYF.

This clonotype has a handful of counts. CDR3 sequence (DNA): TGTGCCAGCAGCGATCACAGGGTTAGGGGGCAGCCCCAGCATTTT. Its protein product is CASSDHRVRGQPQHF. The genes are TRBV7-8 and TRBJ1-5; tentatively, D is TRBD1 (6 bases). CDR3 length equals 15 residues. V was shortened by 5 bases and J by 7 bases, with 18 bases between the two germline ends. Germline CDR1 SGHVS, CDR2 FQNEAQ. Supplemented by reference TRBV7-8 and TRBJ1-5, the full variable domain reads GAGVSQSPRYKVAKRGQDVALRCDPISGHVSLFWYQQALGQGPEFLTYFQNEAQLDKSGLPSDRFFAERPEGSVSTLKIQRTQQEDSAVYLCASSDHRVRGQPQHFGDGTRLSIL.